The 7 T cell receptor beta chains presented below share a single source sample, sequenced in a study of read filtering for tumor transcriptome and immune sequencing. This library used approximately 0.4 ug RNA and molecular barcoded adaptors spanning alpha/delta and beta/gamma chains. In TCRdb, the reads were re-called with MiXCR into one record per CDR3 protein. The top ten hold approximately 15% of the sample, which has about 90,000 distinct CDR3 sequences, 9% to 15% seen once. The source material was a population of CD138-negative cells sorted from bone marrow. The receptor source for this set is a donor aged 40 or over with multiple myeloma.

This clonotype was found many times. The rearrangement links TRBV6-6 to TRBJ2-3; D is possibly TRBD1 (5 bases). Trimming removed 3 bases from V and 5 bases from J, with 15 bases in between. Germline CDR1 is MNHNY and CDR2 is SVGAGI (reference sequence). The CDR3 totals 15 residues. The CDR3 region is CASSYVGGAGDTQYF. The CDR3 nucleotides are TGTGCCAGCAGTTATGTAGGTGGGGCTGGAGATACGCAGTATTTT.

This clonotype was recorded many times. The genes are TRBV9 and TRBJ2-5, with no clear D. Trimming removed 1 base at V and 5 bases at J, with 12 bases between. The CDR3 runs 14 residues. From germline, CDR1 is SGDLS and CDR2 YYNGEE. CDR3 sequence (DNA): TGTGCCAGCAGCGTAACAGACGGGCCGGAGACCCAGTACTTC. It encodes CASSVTDGPETQYF. Complete variable domain (other parts from reference TRBV9 and TRBJ2-5): DSGVTQTPKHLITATGQRVTLRCSPRSGDLSVYWYQQSLDQGLQFLIQYYNGEERAKGNILERFSAQQFPDLHSELNLSSLELGDSALYFCASSVTDGPETQYFGPGTRLLVL.

This clonotype came up many times. The V and J genes are TRBV29-1 and TRBJ2-5; a weak D match, TRBD1 (5 bases). Deletions cut 1 base from V and 4 bases from J, with 10 bases between. The CDR3 runs to 13 residues. Germline CDR1 is SQVTM and CDR2 is ANQGSEA. CDR3 nucleotide sequence: TGCAGCGTTGAAGTTCAGGGTGGAGAGACCCAGTACTTC. Protein sequence: CSVEVQGGETQYF.

For this clonotype: This may arise from a read error, as a much more abundant clone is one base away. V is TRBV20-1 and J is TRBJ2-1; D is perhaps TRBD1 or TRBD2 (5 bases each). From germline, CDR1 is DFQATT and CDR2 SNEGSKA (reference sequence). This CDR3 region has 14 residues. The CDR3 nucleotides are TGCTGTGCTAGAGATTTGGGGGAGTCGAATGAGCAGTTCTTC. Translating it yields CCARDLGESNEQFF.

This clonotype was seen a few times. It is likely a read error, because the conserved phenylalanine at the end of the CDR3 is missing. The DNA is omitted, as the CDR3 cannot be located on it reliably, and the CDR3 follows TCRdb's listing. This rearrangement joins TRBV11-2 to TRBJ2-1; the listed D gene, TRBD1, was not tested against the DNA. The germline V gene encodes CDR1 SGHAT and CDR2 FQNNGV. With termini counted, the CDR3 has 15 amino acids. The CDR3 loop reads CASSNYRGRDNEQIY.

This clonotype was recorded a few times. The genes are TRBV29-1 and TRBJ1-1, with D possibly TRBD1 on 5 matching bases. V lost 5 bases, J lost 4 bases, and 14 bases lay in between. The CDR3 is 13 amino acids. Per germline, CDR1 SQVTM and CDR2 ANQGSEA. CDR3 loop: CSVRFWGGTEAFF. The CDR3 coding sequence is TGCAGCGTTCGTTTTTGGGGGGGCACTGAAGCTTTCTTT.

The chain is built from TRBV27 and TRBJ2-7; 12 bases are shared with TRBD2. J lost 7 bases, V lost 2 bases, and 6 bases had no gene match. The CDR3 contains 15 residues. Germline V gives CDR1 MNHEY, CDR2 SMNVEV (reference sequence). The CDR3 here is CASSLLAGGPGEQYF. As DNA, the CDR3 is TGTGCCAGCAGTTTACTAGCGGGAGGGCCTGGGGAGCAGTACTTC.